This TCR beta chain was profiled in a study of blood T cell repertoires in COVID-19. Study-wide background: There were acute and convalescent COVID-19 samples, and they came from the United States, Italy and Spain. Sources were T cells, B-cell-depleted T cells, or PBMCs; the material itself was cDNA or gDNA.

Source study methods: It was from reference gene primer amplification that nucleated cell counts were estimated. Clones were read by immunoSEQ multiplex PCR, and TCRdb kept only the in-frame ones, dropping some. The V and J calls and clone size were taken over from that table, and D and trimming were inferred from the DNA. The sample yields about 110,000 clones, over 60% seen once. The germline V and J ends were trimmed by 6 bases and 3 bases, with 14 bases remaining between them. The germline V gene has CDR1 KGHSH and CDR2 LQKENI. The CDR3 totals 15 residues. The clonotype originates from a woman over 75 with acute or convalescent COVID-19. The chain couples TRBV18 to TRBJ2-2; TRBD1 might be the D (5 bases). Sequencing was done on a sample of peripheral blood. This CDR3 is CASSGRQGDTGELFF. CDR3 in DNA: TGTGCCAGCTCGGGCCGGCAGGGTGACACCGGGGAGCTGTTTTTT. The full variable domain, its missing parts supplied by reference TRBV18 and TRBJ2-2, is NAGVMQNPRHLVRRRGQEARLRCSPMKGHSHVYWYRQLPEEGLKFMVYLQKENIIDESGMPKERFSAEFPKEGPSILRIQQVVRGDSAAYFCASSGRQGDTGELFFGEGSRLTVL.